This T cell receptor (beta chain) is from a study of blood T cell repertoires in COVID-19. Turning to the study itself: Samples representing acute and convalescent COVID-19 were sourced from the United States, Italy and Spain. Sources were T cells, B-cell-depleted T cells, or PBMCs; the material itself was cDNA or gDNA.

Germline V gene sequence: CDR1 SEHNR, CDR2 FQNEAQ (reference sequence). This CDR3 has 13 amino acids. V lost 6 bases and J lost 2, with 10 bases in between. As processed by the authors: Amplification from reference gene primers served as the basis for estimated nucleated cell counts. Clones were sequenced by immunoSEQ multiplex PCR, and TCRdb holds only the in-frame ones, with some missing. V, J and clone size are taken as reported in that table, and D and trimming were inferred from the DNA itself. This sample has fewer than 250,000 clones; more than 75% occur once, and the top ten carry almost 4.5%.

This clonotype was obtained from a man aged 45-65 years with acute or convalescent COVID-19. This chain links TRBV7-9 with TRBJ1-2, with D uncertain. Source material: peripheral blood. The CDR3 region is CASRPQQNYGYTF. DNA of the CDR3: TGTGCCAGCAGGCCACAGCAAAACTATGGCTACACCTTC.